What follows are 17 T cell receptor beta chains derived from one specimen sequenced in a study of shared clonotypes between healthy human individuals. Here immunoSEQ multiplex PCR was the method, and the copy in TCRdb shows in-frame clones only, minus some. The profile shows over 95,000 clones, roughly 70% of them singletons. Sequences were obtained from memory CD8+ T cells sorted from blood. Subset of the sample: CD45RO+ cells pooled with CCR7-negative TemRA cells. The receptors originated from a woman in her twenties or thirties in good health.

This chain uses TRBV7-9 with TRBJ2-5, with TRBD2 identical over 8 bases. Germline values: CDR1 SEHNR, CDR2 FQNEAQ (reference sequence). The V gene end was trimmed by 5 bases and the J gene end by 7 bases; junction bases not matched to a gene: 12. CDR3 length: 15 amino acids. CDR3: CASSAQGAGARTQYF. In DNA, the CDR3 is TGTGCCAGCAGCGCACAAGGAGCGGGGGCCCGGACCCAGTACTTC.

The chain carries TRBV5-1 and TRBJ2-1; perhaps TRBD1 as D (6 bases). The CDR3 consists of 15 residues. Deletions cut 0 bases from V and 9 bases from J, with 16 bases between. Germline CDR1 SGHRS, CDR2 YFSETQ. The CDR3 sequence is CASSLAKGEKGEQFF. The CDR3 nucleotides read TGCGCCAGCAGCTTGGCGAAGGGGGAAAAGGGTGAGCAGTTCTTC.

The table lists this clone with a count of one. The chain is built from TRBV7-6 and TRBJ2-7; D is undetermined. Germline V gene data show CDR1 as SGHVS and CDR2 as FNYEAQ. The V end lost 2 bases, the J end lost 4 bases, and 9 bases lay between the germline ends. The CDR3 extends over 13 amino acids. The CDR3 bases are TGTGCCAGCAGCTTAAGGCAGGATTACGAGCAGTACTTC. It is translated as CASSLRQDYEQYF.

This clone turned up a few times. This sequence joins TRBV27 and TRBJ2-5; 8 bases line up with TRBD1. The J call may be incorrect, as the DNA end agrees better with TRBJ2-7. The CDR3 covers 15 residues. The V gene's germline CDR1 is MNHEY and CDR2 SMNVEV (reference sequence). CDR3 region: CASSLLTGEYVEQYF. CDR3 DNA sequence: TGTGCCAGCAGTTTACTGACAGGGGAGTACGTCGAGCAGTACTTC.

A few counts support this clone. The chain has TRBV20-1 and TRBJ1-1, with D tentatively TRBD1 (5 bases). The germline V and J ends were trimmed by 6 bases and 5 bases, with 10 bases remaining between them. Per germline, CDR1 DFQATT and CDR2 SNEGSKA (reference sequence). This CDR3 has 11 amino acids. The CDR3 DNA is TGCAGTGCAGGGACGGAGACTGAAGCTTTCTTT. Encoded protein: CSAGTETEAFF.

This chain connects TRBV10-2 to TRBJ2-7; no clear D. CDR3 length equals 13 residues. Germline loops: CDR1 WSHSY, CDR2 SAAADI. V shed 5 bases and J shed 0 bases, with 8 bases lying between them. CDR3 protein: CASSRQSSYEQYF. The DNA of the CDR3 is TGCGCCAGCAGTAGGCAGAGCTCCTACGAGCAGTACTTC.

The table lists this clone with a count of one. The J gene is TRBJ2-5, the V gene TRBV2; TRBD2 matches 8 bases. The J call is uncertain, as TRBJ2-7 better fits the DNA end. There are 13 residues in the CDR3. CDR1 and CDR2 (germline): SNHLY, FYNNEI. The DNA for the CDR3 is TGTGCCAGCAGTGAAGCGCGGGGGGACGAGCAGTACTTC. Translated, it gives CASSEARGDEQYF.

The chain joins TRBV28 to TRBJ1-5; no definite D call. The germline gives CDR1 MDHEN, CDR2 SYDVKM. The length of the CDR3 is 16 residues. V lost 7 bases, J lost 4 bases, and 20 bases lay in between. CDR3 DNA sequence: TGTGCCAGCACCTTACGGTTGGCGGCTCGTAATCAGCCCCAGCATTTT. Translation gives CASTLRLAARNQPQHF.

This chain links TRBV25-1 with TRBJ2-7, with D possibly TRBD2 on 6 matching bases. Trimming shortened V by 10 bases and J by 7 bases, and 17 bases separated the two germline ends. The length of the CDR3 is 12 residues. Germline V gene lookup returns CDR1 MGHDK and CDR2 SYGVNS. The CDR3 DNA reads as TGTGCCACCACTTGGGGGGTATGTGAGCAGTACTTC. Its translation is CATTWGVCEQYF.

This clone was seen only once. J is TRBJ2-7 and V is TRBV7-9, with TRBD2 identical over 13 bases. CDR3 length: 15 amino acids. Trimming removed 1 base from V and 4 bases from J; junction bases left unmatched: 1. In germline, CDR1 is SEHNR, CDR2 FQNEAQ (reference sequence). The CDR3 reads CASSLVGLAGYEQYF. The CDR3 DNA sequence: TGTGCCAGCAGCTTAGTGGGACTAGCGGGATACGAGCAGTACTTC.

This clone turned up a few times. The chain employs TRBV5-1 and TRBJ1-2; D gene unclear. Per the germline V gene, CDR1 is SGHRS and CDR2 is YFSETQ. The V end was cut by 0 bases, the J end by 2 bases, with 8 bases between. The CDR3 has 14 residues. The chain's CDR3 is CASSLGRLNYGYTF. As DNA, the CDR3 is TGCGCCAGCAGCTTGGGACGGCTCAACTATGGCTACACCTTC.

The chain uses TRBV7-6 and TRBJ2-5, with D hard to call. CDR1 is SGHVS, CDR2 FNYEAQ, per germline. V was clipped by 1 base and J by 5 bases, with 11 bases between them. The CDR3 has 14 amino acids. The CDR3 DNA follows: TGTGCCAGCAGCTTAGGTCCTACACGGGAGACCCAGTACTTC. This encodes CASSLGPTRETQYF.

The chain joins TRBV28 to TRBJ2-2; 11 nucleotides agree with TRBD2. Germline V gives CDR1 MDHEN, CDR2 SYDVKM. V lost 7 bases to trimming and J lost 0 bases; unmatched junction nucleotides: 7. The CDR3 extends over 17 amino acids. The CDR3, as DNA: TGTGCCAGCATGCGACCGGGACTAGCGGCGAACACCGGGGAGCTGTTTTTT. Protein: CASMRPGLAANTGELFF. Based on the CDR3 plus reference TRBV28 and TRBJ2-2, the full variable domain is DVKVTQSSRYLVKRTGEKVFLECVQDMDHENMFWYRQDPGLGLRLIYFSYDVKMKEKGDIPEGYSVSREKKERFSLILESASTNQTSMYLCASMRPGLAANTGELFFGEGSRLTVL.

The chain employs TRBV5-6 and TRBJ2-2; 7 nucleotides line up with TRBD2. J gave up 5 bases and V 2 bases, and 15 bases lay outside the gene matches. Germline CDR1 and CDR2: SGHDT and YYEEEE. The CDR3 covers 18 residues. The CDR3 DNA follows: TGTGCCAGCAGCTTATTAGCTCCTCCGGGAGGAGGTACCGGGGAGCTGTTTTTT. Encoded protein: CASSLLAPPGGGTGELFF.

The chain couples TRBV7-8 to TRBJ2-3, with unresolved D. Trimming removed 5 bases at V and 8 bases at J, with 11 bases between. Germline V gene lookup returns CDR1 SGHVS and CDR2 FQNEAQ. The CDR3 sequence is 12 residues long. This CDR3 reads CASSPLVGTQYF. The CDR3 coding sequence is TGTGCCAGCAGCCCCCTCGTGGGTACGCAGTATTTT.

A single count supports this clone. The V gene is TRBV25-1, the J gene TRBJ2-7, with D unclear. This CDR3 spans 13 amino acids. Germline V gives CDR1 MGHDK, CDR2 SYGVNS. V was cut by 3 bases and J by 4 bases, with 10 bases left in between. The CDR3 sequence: CASSEIEPYEQYF. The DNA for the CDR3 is TGTGCCAGCAGTGAGATAGAGCCGTACGAGCAGTACTTC.

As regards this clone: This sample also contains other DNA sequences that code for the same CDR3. The CDR3 loop is CASSLAINEQFF. The CDR3 nucleotides read TGTGCCAGCAGCTTAGCCATCAATGAGCAGTTCTTC. The chain combines TRBV7-9 with TRBJ2-1, with unresolved D. V lost 0 bases and J lost 6, with 3 bases in between. Germline CDR1 and CDR2: SEHNR and FQNEAQ (reference sequence). The CDR3 is 12 amino acids.